The present T cell receptor beta chain was sequenced within a study of T-cell memory formation after mild COVID-19. Overall study findings and caveats: Later expanders leaned CD4+, whereas day 15 to 85 contracting clones were balanced CD4/CD8. Pre-infection memory carried some responding clones, suggesting that cross-reactive memory joined.

About this clonotype: Its antigen remains unknown.

Using its own MiXCR run on the 5' RACE reads, TCRdb lists one record per CDR3 protein. This sample has about 560,000 distinct CDR3 sequences, with 20% to 25% found just once. The CDR3 contains 13 residues. With V trimmed by 5 bases and J by 11 bases, 8 bases remained unmatched. Sequenced material: PBMCs or a T cell subset sorted from them (not recorded which). This chain links TRBV12-3 or TRBV12-4 with TRBJ1-1; 10 bases are shared with TRBD1. This sequence was found in an adult woman who had mild COVID-19 (a few samples of this study predate the infection). Cell type and time point are not known. The DNA of the CDR3 is TGTGCCAGCAGTCTCCGGACAGGGGGGGCGGCTTTCTTT. Encoded protein: CASSLRTGGAAFF.